This TCR beta chain was observed in a study of T cell responses to AZD1222 COVID-19 vaccine. Study-wide findings and caveats: Clonal diversity was possibly underestimated, and white British individuals and females predominated among donors.

Clones were sequenced by immunoSEQ multiplex PCR, and TCRdb holds only the in-frame ones, with some missing. Of around 80,000 clones in the sample, 70% to 90% were seen once. Unmatched junction bases numbered 10, after V lost 5 bases and J lost 13 bases. CDR3 length: 13 amino acids. Looked up from germline, CDR1 is SGHTA and CDR2 is FQGNSA. Details on this clone: Its antigen remains unidentified.

The TCR originated in an adult who received the AZD1222 COVID-19 vaccine. Source: peripheral blood, taken 28 days after the second AZD1222 dose. The chain recombines TRBV7-2 with TRBJ2-4; 8 bases match TRBD2. In nucleotides, the CDR3 is TGTGCCAGCAGCCCTCCCGGGGGGGGCCCGCAGTACTTC. It is translated as CASSPPGGGPQYF.